The source of this TCR beta chain is a study of T cells in Graves' hyperthyroidism and ophthalmopathy. Subjects with ophthalmopathy showed a Clinical Activity Score no lower than 3, a NOSPECS grade no lower than 4, and a duration shorter than 3 months. Overall study results and limits: A 13 V-J model separated ophthalmopathy from stable hyperthyroidism.

This clonotype has just a few counts. Its antigen is undetermined. V lost 3 bases and J 6 bases, leaving 11 bases between the germline ends. This CDR3 spans 14 amino acids. Germline V gene data show CDR1 as MNHNS and CDR2 as SASEGT. It was RNA transcripts that yielded the amplified TCR beta CDR3 regions. Using the HTBI primer set, a first-round RT-PCR was run on the TCR CDR3. One entry per CDR3 protein results from TCRdb running MiXCR on the multiplex PCR reads. The table has hundreds of thousands of distinct CDR3 sequences, about 20% seen once; the top ten hold 40% to 50%. The sequence was collected from a middle-aged man with Graves' ophthalmopathy. The gene calls are TRBV6-1 and TRBJ2-2; D is unresolved. The sequencing sample was made of blood. The CDR3 DNA follows: TGTGCCAGCAGTGACGTCGGTAGTCCCGGGGAGCTGTTTTTT. Its protein is CASSDVGSPGELFF.